Following are 4 T cell receptor beta chains from one sample sequenced in a study of T-cell reconstitution after alpha-beta-depleted transplantation in children. Construction of the TCRbeta library involved unique molecular identifiers. TCRdb called the PCR reads again in MiXCR, with one record for every CDR3 protein. The sample includes 350,000 to 400,000 distinct CDR3 sequences, more than 10% seen only once; the top ten take around 4.5%. The source material was PBMCs, sampled from the stem cell graft. Every receptor here comes from a human donor who donated a stem cell graft to a child with Fanconi anemia.

V gene TRBV5-4 combines with J gene TRBJ2-1, with TRBD2 matching over 12 bases. The CDR3 consists of 19 residues. Germline CDR1 SGHNT, CDR2 YYREEE (reference sequence). V gave up 1 base and J gave up 0 bases; unmatched junction bases: 8. This CDR3 is CASSLQLLAGGSSYNEQFF. The CDR3 DNA reads TGTGCCAGCAGCTTGCAATTACTAGCGGGGGGCTCCTCCTACAATGAGCAGTTCTTC.

J is TRBJ2-5 and V is TRBV20-1; 10 positions agree with TRBD2. V dropped 0 bases and J dropped 3; count of bases not matched to a gene: 7. There are 16 residues in the CDR3. Germline V lookup: CDR1 DFQATT, CDR2 SNEGSKA (reference sequence). DNA for the CDR3: TGCAGTGCTAGAGATCGAGCGGGGGGGCTAGAAGAGACCCAGTACTTC. The encoded protein is CSARDRAGGLEETQYF.

This chain joins TRBV19 and TRBJ1-1; TRBD1 matches at 7 bases. The CDR3 has 15 residues. V shed 4 bases, J shed 5 bases, and the junction held 10 bases outside the gene matches. CDR1 and CDR2 (germline): LNHDA, SQIVND (reference sequence). CDR3: CASSTQSGGGTEAFF. The CDR3 DNA reads as TGTGCCAGTAGTACCCAATCAGGGGGAGGTACTGAAGCTTTCTTT. Looking up the rest from reference TRBV19 and TRBJ1-1 gives the full variable domain: DGGITQSPKYLFRKEGQNVTLSCEQNLNHDAMYWYRQDPGQGLRLIYYSQIVNDFQKGDIAEGYSVSREKKESFPLTVTSAQKNPTAFYLCASSTQSGGGTEAFFGQGTRLTVV.

This clonotype was observed many times. J is TRBJ1-5 and V is TRBV28, with 9 bases lining up with TRBD1. Germline assignment: CDR1 MDHEN and CDR2 SYDVKM. After removal of 5 bases from V and 5 bases from J, the junction contained 4 bases not matched to a gene. The CDR3 runs to 14 residues. The CDR3 spells CASSITGGYQPQHF. The CDR3, as DNA: TGTGCCAGCAGTATCACAGGGGGCTATCAGCCCCAGCATTTT.